This T cell receptor beta chain was documented in a study of response to subunit inactivated influenza vaccine. Whole-study findings and limits: The authors offered the suggestion that each seasonal influenza vaccination recruits few new T cells.

The CDR3 has 16 residues. Germline-derived CDR1 and CDR2 are SGHRS and YFSETQ. Trimming pared 0 bases from V and 2 bases from J, leaving 13 bases between. Only a few counts were recorded for this clonotype. Its antigen is as yet unknown. TCRdb analysed the RT-PCR reads with MiXCR anew, one entry per CDR3 protein. The profile shows roughly 700,000 distinct CDR3 sequences, over 11% of them singletons. The input for sequencing was PBMCs from blood, taken about 14 days before vaccination. The receptor was isolated from a man in his forties or fifties who received an inactivated influenza vaccine. This rearrangement joins TRBV5-1 to TRBJ2-3, with D possibly being TRBD2 (5 bases). CDR3 DNA: TGCGCCAGCAGCTTGGGAGGGTCGGCCCTCACAGATACGCAGTATTTT. The encoded protein is CASSLGGSALTDTQYF.